Each of the 21 T cell receptor beta chains below was sequenced from the same sample in a study of naive and memory T cell subsets. An equimolar mix of two oligonucleotides served as the beta constant-region primer for TRBC1 and TRBC2. TCRdb independently ran MiXCR on the UMI-ligation and nested PCR reads; one entry per CDR3 protein. The profile covers about 4,600 distinct CDR3 sequences, with around 6.9% appearing a single time and about 83% taken by the ten largest. Sequences were obtained from CD4+ TEMRA cells from blood. Subset denoted: effector memory re-expressing CD45RA, CD45RA+ CD27-. The receptors originated from a human donor in good health.

Many counts were recorded for this clonotype. The genes are TRBV12-5 and TRBJ1-1; 10 bases fit TRBD1. The CDR3 loop spans 20 amino acids. From germline, CDR1 is LGHNT and CDR2 FRNRAP. V gave up 3 bases and J gave up 0 bases; unmatched junction bases: 16. CDR3 DNA: TGTGCTAGTGGTTTCCGGGACAGGGGACAGTTCCCCAATATGAACACTGAAGCTTTCTTT. This gives the protein CASGFRDRGQFPNMNTEAFF.

This clonotype was counted ten times or more. The J gene is TRBJ2-5, the V gene TRBV7-7; D uncertain. Trimming took off 8 bases at V and 5 bases at J, with 15 bases between the two ends. The CDR3 has 13 amino acids. CDR1 and CDR2 from the germline V gene are SSHAT and FNYEAQ (reference sequence). The CDR3 DNA sequence: TGTGCCAGCGGCCCCCAAAGACTGGAGACCCAGTACTTC. Translation: CASGPQRLETQYF.

This clonotype came up many times. This chain connects TRBV28 to TRBJ2-7, with TRBD1 matching over 9 bases. With V trimmed by 4 bases and J by 4 bases, 8 bases remained unmatched. The CDR3 sequence is 15 residues long. Germline-derived CDR1 and CDR2 are MDHEN and SYDVKM. CDR3 nucleotides: TGTGCCAGCAGTTCTGGTGAGACAGGGGGATACGAGCAGTACTTC. Translation gives CASSSGETGGYEQYF.

In its sample, this clonotype was seen many times. This chain joins TRBV18 and TRBJ2-2; D gene unclear. Germline V lookup: CDR1 KGHSH, CDR2 LQKENI. V lost 6 bases, J lost 3 bases, and 5 bases lay in between. CDR3 length: 12 amino acids. This CDR3 is CASSGYTGELFF. CDR3 nucleotide sequence: TGTGCCAGCTCGGGATACACCGGGGAGCTGTTTTTT.

This chain uses TRBV5-4 with TRBJ2-7; 10 bases are a match to TRBD2. CDR3 length equals 16 residues. In germline, CDR1 is SGHNT, CDR2 YYREEE (reference sequence). The J segment lost 2 bases and the V segment lost 4 bases, leaving 9 bases of the junction unmatched. The DNA for the CDR3 is TGTGCCAGCAGCCGAACACTAGCGGGATTGACCTACGAGCAGTACTTC. It encodes CASSRTLAGLTYEQYF.

This clonotype has more than one count but fewer than ten. The V call is TRBV28, the J call TRBJ2-2; D perhaps matches TRBD2 (5 bases). Trimming removed 2 bases at V and 5 bases at J, with 12 bases between. Germline-derived CDR1 and CDR2 are MDHEN and SYDVKM. The CDR3 is made up of 15 amino acids. The chain's CDR3 is CASSLEGMITGELFF. The CDR3 bases are TGTGCCAGCAGTTTAGAGGGTATGATAACCGGGGAGCTGTTTTTT.

This clonotype has a handful of counts. Here the CDR3 reads CASDGGPGGNEQFF. DNA of the CDR3: TGCGCCAGCGATGGCGGGCCGGGTGGAAATGAGCAGTTCTTC. The chain recombines TRBV23-1 with TRBJ2-1; TRBD2 might be the D (5 bases). TRBV23-1 is treated as an ORF (open reading frame) with a function not yet certain. The CDR3 runs to 14 residues. V was trimmed by 8 bases and J by 7 bases, leaving 18 bases between them.

This clonotype was seen repeatedly, ten times or more. The J gene is TRBJ2-7, the V gene TRBV12-3 or TRBV12-4, with D perhaps matching TRBD2 (7 bases). Trimming left V 5 bases short and J 7 bases short, with 27 bases between. The length of the CDR3 is 17 residues. The CDR3 region has the DNA TGTGCCAGCAGTCGCTCGGGACTACTGAGAAGGGGGTTGGAGCAGTACTTC. Encoded protein: CASSRSGLLRRGLEQYF.

This clonotype has a count of ten or more. This sequence joins TRBV29-1 and TRBJ2-2; tentatively, D is TRBD1 or TRBD2 (5 bases each). Trimming cost V 6 bases and J 2 bases, with 16 bases left between them. The germline gives CDR1 SQVTM, CDR2 ANQGSEA. The CDR3 length is 15 residues. The CDR3 region has the DNA TGCAGCGTCGCCGGGGACGCACGCAACACCGGGGAGCTGTTTTTT. Its protein is CSVAGDARNTGELFF.

This clonotype was observed a handful of times. The CDR3 protein is CATTGQGTEAFF. The DNA for the CDR3 is TGTGCCACCACCGGGCAGGGCACTGAAGCTTTCTTT. V is TRBV6-6 and J is TRBJ1-1; TRBD1 might be the D (5 bases). V dropped 10 bases and J dropped 4 bases, with 13 bases sitting between them. The CDR3 covers 12 residues. CDR1 and CDR2 from the germline V gene are MNHNY and SVGAGI (reference sequence).

This clonotype was observed many times. J is TRBJ1-1 and V is TRBV15; weak D call: TRBD1 (6 bases). The CDR3 has 14 residues. The V gene's germline CDR1 is LNHNV and CDR2 YYDKDF (reference sequence). Between the trimmed V and J ends, which lost 3 bases and 5 bases, there was a span of 13 bases. The CDR3 DNA is TGTGCCACCAGCAGTGGACAGAGGGAGACTGAAGCTTTCTTT. This translates into CATSSGQRETEAFF.

This clonotype was observed at least ten times. The gene calls are TRBV28 and TRBJ1-2; TRBD1 aligns across 8 bases. V lost 6 bases and J lost 4; bases outside the gene matches: 4. Germline loops: CDR1 MDHEN, CDR2 SYDVKM. This CDR3 comprises 13 residues. CDR3 in amino acids: CASRTGQGYGYTF. CDR3 in DNA: TGTGCCAGCAGAACTGGACAGGGCTATGGCTACACCTTC.

In this sample, this clonotype is medium-sized. The chain recombines TRBV29-1 with TRBJ2-4; no clear D. Deletions cut 2 bases from V and 3 bases from J, with 14 bases between. The length of the CDR3 is 15 residues. Germline assignment: CDR1 SQVTM and CDR2 ANQGSEA. CDR3 bases: TGCAGCGTTGAAATGGCCTCCACGTTCAAAAACATTCAGTACTTC. This codes for CSVEMASTFKNIQYF.

This clonotype was seen ten or more times. This chain connects TRBV12-3 or TRBV12-4 to TRBJ2-1; TRBD2 matches 11 bases. The V and J ends lost 3 bases and 4 bases, in that order; junction bases with no gene match: 26. The CDR3 has 23 amino acids. The CDR3 DNA reads TGTGCCAGCAGTTTCTCGGCCCGATCACTAGCGGGAGCTTTCCCGGGCTTATACAATGAGCAGTTCTTC. Its translation is CASSFSARSLAGAFPGLYNEQFF.

The CDR3 bases are TGCGCCAGCAGCTACACAGGGGGAGGGGCCCAAGAGACCCAGTACTTC. Amino acid sequence: CASSYTGGGAQETQYF. The chain joins TRBV5-1 to TRBJ2-5; weak D call: TRBD1 (8 bases). Germline CDR1 is SGHRS and CDR2 is YFSETQ. The CDR3 is made up of 16 amino acids. V was trimmed by 3 bases and J by 1 base, leaving 16 bases between them. Looking up the rest from reference TRBV5-1 and TRBJ2-5 gives the full variable domain: KAGVTQTPRYLIKTRGQQVTLSCSPISGHRSVSWYQQTPGQGLQFLFEYFSETQRNKGNFPGRFSGRQFSNSRSEMNVSTLELGDSALYLCASSYTGGGAQETQYFGPGTRLLVL.

Remarks on this clonotype: It may be a read error: a sequence one base away is much more abundant. The chain couples TRBV2 to TRBJ2-1, with 8 bases aligning to TRBD2. This CDR3 has 14 amino acids. Germline CDR1 is SNHLY and CDR2 is FYNNEI. After removal of 4 bases from V and 10 bases from J, the junction contained 9 bases not matched to a gene. CDR3 amino acids: CASSVGRAGVEQFF. In DNA, the CDR3 is TGTGCCAGCAGTGTGGGCCGAGCGGGAGTCGAGCAGTTCTTC. The full variable domain, with the rest looked up from reference TRBV2 and TRBJ2-1, is EPEVTQTPSHQVTQMGQEVILRCVPISNHLYFYWYRQILGQKVEFLVSFYNNEISEKSEIFDDQFSVERPDGSNFTLKIRSTKLEDSAMYFCASSVGRAGVEQFFGPGTRLTVL.

Many counts were recorded for this clonotype. This chain uses TRBV20-1 with TRBJ2-5, with a possible D match to TRBD2 (5 bases). The CDR3 is 14 residues long. CDR1 is DFQATT, CDR2 SNEGSKA, per germline (reference sequence). Trimming removed 2 bases from V and 5 bases from J, with 15 bases in between. The CDR3 region is CSARSLKREETQYF. The CDR3 region has the DNA TGCAGTGCTAGAAGCCTTAAGAGGGAGGAGACCCAGTACTTC.

A few counts support this clonotype. The J gene is TRBJ1-1, the V gene TRBV12-3 or TRBV12-4; D gene uncertain. This CDR3 comprises 12 residues. Trimming cost V 1 base and J 8 bases, with 8 bases left between them. The CDR3 loop reads CASSLDQREAFF. In DNA form, the CDR3 reads TGTGCCAGCAGTTTAGACCAGAGAGAAGCTTTCTTT.

This clonotype was detected many times. The CDR3 DNA reads as TGCAGTGCTAGAAACCCTCCCATCAGCGGGAGGGCCTTCTCCTACAATGAGCAGTTCTTC. This translates into CSARNPPISGRAFSYNEQFF. The V and J genes are TRBV20-1 and TRBJ2-1, with 10 bases lining up with TRBD2. The CDR3 is made up of 20 amino acids. Unmatched junction bases numbered 16, after V lost 2 bases and J lost 0 bases. The germline V gene encodes CDR1 DFQATT and CDR2 SNEGSKA (reference sequence).

Only a few counts were recorded for this clonotype. The genes are TRBV6-6 and TRBJ2-3; 11 bases are shared with TRBD2. Germline CDR1 reads MNHNY; CDR2 reads SVGAGI (reference sequence). Unmatched junction bases numbered 6, after V lost 2 bases and J lost 8 bases. This CDR3 region has 15 residues. CDR3 amino acids: CASSYTSGSRVTQYF. The CDR3 bases are TGTGCCAGCAGTTACACTAGCGGGAGTAGGGTTACGCAGTATTTT.

This clonotype is termed medium-sized. The chain joins TRBV19 to TRBJ1-3; a possible D gene is TRBD1 (6 bases). Germline CDR1 LNHDA, CDR2 SQIVND (reference sequence). The length of the CDR3 is 14 residues. Trimming took 3 bases from V and 2 from J, leaving 8 bases between them. CDR3 nucleotides: TGTGCCAGTAGTATCCAGGGGACTGGAAACACCATATATTTT. Translating it yields CASSIQGTGNTIYF.